What follows is one TCR beta chain and its context. The antigen is unknown. The record originates from a study of cytomegalovirus exposure and HLA in healthy donors. Study observations and caveats: Segments of the TCR beta V type were, in most cases, productive about 90% or about 30% of the time in an earlier analysis. Several top significant clusters appeared, in a later analysis, to be linked to common viral pathogens.

The PCR ran on 60 Vbeta and 13 Jbeta primers. Sequenced by immunoSEQ multiplex PCR; TCRdb stores in-frame clones only, minus some. The sample has nearly 100,000 clones, around 69% seen once. The receptor comes from a woman aged 55-70 years in good health and CMV-seropositive. Sequencing was carried out using PBMCs.

The CDR3 DNA reads as TGTGCCAGTAGTATCAACAGGAAGGGCACTGAAGCTTTCTTT. It codes for CASSINRKGTEAFF. This rearrangement joins TRBV19 to TRBJ1-1; possibly TRBD1 for D (5 bases). The CDR3 length is 14 residues. The V gene lost 3 bases and the J gene lost 4 bases, with 12 bases spanning the gap. CDR1 and CDR2 from the germline V gene are LNHDA and SQIVND (reference sequence).